The text below deals with one TCR beta chain. No antigen is known for it. There are 15 residues in the CDR3. Germline assignment: CDR1 SEHNR and CDR2 FQNEAQ (reference sequence). V was clipped by 5 bases and J by 4 bases; unmatched bases: 6. This table comes from immunoSEQ multiplex PCR, and its TCRdb copy is limited to in-frame clones, with some not included. The sample has more than 95,000 clones, over 90% seen once. This entry is derived from a study of T cell responses to AZD1222 COVID-19 vaccine. Study findings and constraints: None of the repertoires were sampled until the peak T cell response had passed.

This TCR was recovered from an adult in good health. The sequenced sample was peripheral blood, obtained on day 0 of AZD1222 vaccination. The chain recombines TRBV7-9 with TRBJ2-1; 9 bases line up with TRBD1. CDR3 nucleotides: TGTGCCAGCAGCACGGGACAGGGAGGGTACAATGAGCAGTTCTTC. Residues: CASSTGQGGYNEQFF.